This passage covers 27 T cell receptor beta chains from one sample sequenced in a study of blood T cell repertoires in COVID-19 (dated by TCRdb to about 2020). Library preparation used the immunoSEQ multiplex PCR assay. TCRdb holds this immuneACCESS table with in-frame rearrangements only. Some clones are missing; in checked studies, unresolved V genes explain under half, and the rest has no known cause. Here the sample has 140,000 to 150,000 clones; 70% to 80% occur a single time. Of the sample, roughly 17% is held by the ten largest clones. Sequenced input: peripheral blood. These receptors came from a man in his forties or fifties with acute or convalescent COVID-19.

This clone was seen a few times. The CDR3 sequence: CASSPRRGGFDEQFF. The CDR3 bases are TGTGCCAGCAGCCCGAGGAGGGGGGGGTTCGATGAGCAGTTCTTC. The chain joins TRBV7-2 to TRBJ2-1; D possibly corresponds to TRBD2 (7 bases). The CDR3 totals 15 residues. Trimming shortened V by 5 bases and J by 8 bases, and 19 bases separated the two germline ends. Germline V CDR1 and CDR2: SGHTA, FQGNSA.

A few counts support this clone. The V call is TRBV5-5, the J call TRBJ1-2; 10 bases agree with TRBD1. Germline V gene lookup returns CDR1 SGHKS and CDR2 YYEKEE (reference sequence). The J segment lost 6 bases and the V segment lost 4 bases, leaving 15 bases of the junction unmatched. The CDR3 is made up of 17 amino acids. The CDR3 here is CASSLGQGVTGEHGYTF. Here the CDR3 DNA reads TGTGCCAGCAGCCTAGGACAGGGGGTTACGGGGGAACATGGCTACACCTTC.

The V and J genes are TRBV30 and TRBJ1-3; 9 bases align to TRBD1. The V gene end was trimmed by 2 bases and the J gene end by 3 bases; junction bases not matched to a gene: 11. Germline V gene sequence: CDR1 GTSNPN, CDR2 SVGIG (reference sequence). The CDR3 runs to 17 residues. The CDR3 nucleotides read TGTGCCTGGAGTCCGAATCCGGGACAGGGCATTGGAAACACCATATATTTT. Its translation: CAWSPNPGQGIGNTIYF.

This clone was seen a handful of times. The J gene is TRBJ2-1, the V gene TRBV2; 9 bases map to TRBD2. After removal of 6 bases from V and 0 bases from J, the junction contained 3 bases not matched to a gene. This CDR3 contains 15 residues. Germline CDR1 and CDR2: SNHLY and FYNNEI. CDR3 in amino acids: CASRSGGSSYNEQFF. The CDR3 region has the DNA TGTGCCAGCAGGAGCGGGGGGAGCTCCTACAATGAGCAGTTCTTC.

V is TRBV24-1 and J is TRBJ2-2; 7 nucleotides match TRBD2. The ends lost 2 bases at V and 3 bases at J; junction bases unmatched: 14. The germline gives CDR1 KGHDR, CDR2 SFDVKD. The CDR3 is 19 residues long. CDR3: CATSDWDFSRGVHTGELFF. The CDR3 DNA sequence: TGTGCCACCAGTGATTGGGACTTCTCACGGGGGGTCCACACCGGGGAGCTGTTTTTT.

This clone was seen just once. This rearrangement joins TRBV27 to TRBJ2-6; a possible D gene is TRBD1 (6 bases). Germline CDR1 reads MNHEY; CDR2 reads SMNVEV (reference sequence). V lost 4 bases, J lost 3 bases, and 7 bases lay in between. This CDR3 is 14 amino acids long. The CDR3 loop reads CASSSGVGANVLTF. For the CDR3, the DNA is TGTGCCAGCAGTTCAGGGGTTGGGGCCAACGTCCTGACTTTC.

The chain employs TRBV29-1 and TRBJ2-2, with 7 bases fitting TRBD2. The CDR3 is 13 amino acids. Germline V lookup: CDR1 SQVTM, CDR2 ANQGSEA. Losses at the gene ends were 4 bases for V and 7 bases for J; bases not matched to a gene: 6. The CDR3 region is CSVASGVGGELFF. CDR3 nucleotide sequence: TGCAGCGTTGCGAGCGGGGTAGGCGGGGAGCTGTTTTTT.

The chain carries TRBV9 and TRBJ1-6, with D possibly TRBD1 on 6 matching bases. The CDR3 is made up of 14 amino acids. V shed 3 bases and J shed 7 bases, with 11 bases lying between them. The V gene's germline CDR1 is SGDLS and CDR2 YYNGEE. In DNA, the CDR3 is TGTGCCAGCAGCGCCGGGACACCGAATTCACCCCTCCACTTT. Its translation is CASSAGTPNSPLHF.

The chain couples TRBV29-1 to TRBJ1-1; D is undetermined. The germline gives CDR1 SQVTM, CDR2 ANQGSEA. The CDR3 spans 13 residues. V lost 0 bases to trimming and J lost 3 bases, with 8 bases between them. CDR3 residues: CSVEEPAHTEAFF. CDR3 nucleotide sequence: TGCAGCGTTGAAGAACCCGCGCACACTGAAGCTTTCTTT.

This chain joins TRBV6-1 and TRBJ2-5; 7 bases fit TRBD1. The J segment lost 5 bases and the V segment lost 3 bases, leaving 9 bases of the junction unmatched. Germline CDR1 and CDR2: MNHNS and SASEGT. The CDR3 runs to 15 residues. CDR3 sequence (DNA): TGTGCCAGCAGTGACCTGAGGGGGCATTGGGAGACCCAGTACTTC. This translates into CASSDLRGHWETQYF.

V and J are TRBV2 and TRBJ1-1, with a possible D match to TRBD1 (6 bases). The CDR3 spans 13 residues. CDR1 and CDR2 from the germline V gene are SNHLY and FYNNEI. V gave up 8 bases and J gave up 1 base, with 11 bases separating them. The CDR3 region has the DNA TGTGCCAGCGGGTGGGGACAGAACACTGAAGCTTTCTTT. Protein sequence: CASGWGQNTEAFF.

This chain joins TRBV5-5 and TRBJ2-3; TRBD1 matches at 10 bases. This CDR3 is 16 amino acids long. CDR1 is SGHKS, CDR2 YYEKEE, per germline (reference sequence). V was clipped by 3 bases and J by 4 bases; unmatched bases: 8. This chain's CDR3 is CASSSRTGGEADTQYF. CDR3 sequence (DNA): TGTGCCAGCAGCTCCAGGACAGGGGGAGAGGCAGATACGCAGTATTTT.

This clone was seen only once. V is TRBV27 and J is TRBJ2-1; TRBD2 matches at 9 bases. Germline lookup yields CDR1 MNHEY and CDR2 SMNVEV (reference sequence). The trim removed 0 bases at V and 5 bases at J, leaving 11 bases unmatched. CDR3 length: 18 amino acids. The CDR3 reads CASSLSKMGGGAHNEQFF. DNA for the CDR3: TGTGCCAGCAGTTTATCTAAGATGGGCGGGGGGGCCCACAATGAGCAGTTCTTC.

The rearrangement links TRBV5-1 to TRBJ1-1; 8 bases match TRBD1. V lost 4 bases, J lost 0 bases, and 8 bases stayed unmatched. CDR1 is SGHRS, CDR2 YFSETQ, per germline. The CDR3 has 16 residues. The CDR3 DNA reads TGCGCCAGCAGCGATGGACAGGGCGCCGTGAACACTGAAGCTTTCTTT. It is translated as CASSDGQGAVNTEAFF.

The gene calls are TRBV7-2 and TRBJ1-6; D possibly corresponds to TRBD1 (6 bases). CDR3 length: 17 amino acids. Trimming took 1 base from V and 9 from J, leaving 19 bases between them. CDR1 is SGHTA, CDR2 FQGNSA, per germline. The CDR3 DNA follows: TGTGCCAGCAGCTTAGTAGCGGGGGGCGGTGGAGGTTCACCCCTCCACTTT. This sequence encodes CASSLVAGGGGGSPLHF.

The rearrangement uses TRBV5-1 and TRBJ2-3; 11 nucleotides line up with TRBD2. CDR3 length: 14 amino acids. Germline V gives CDR1 SGHRS, CDR2 YFSETQ. Trimming took 4 bases from V and 6 from J; bases not matched to a gene: 4. CDR3 nucleotide sequence: TGCGCCAGCAGCCTTAGCGGGGGGGCGGATACGCAGTATTTT. Amino acid sequence: CASSLSGGADTQYF.

This clone appeared a single time. The chain carries TRBV23-1 and TRBJ1-2; no firm D call. TRBV23-1 is designated an ORF whose function remains uncertain. V dropped 0 bases and J dropped 1 base, with 6 bases sitting between them. The CDR3 loop spans 14 amino acids. The CDR3: CASSQSLLNYGYTF. The CDR3 nucleotides are TGCGCCAGCAGTCAATCGCTACTTAACTATGGCTACACCTTC.

This rearrangement joins TRBV11-2 to TRBJ2-6, with TRBD1 as a possible D gene (5 bases). Germline V lookup: CDR1 SGHAT, CDR2 FQNNGV. This CDR3 has 17 amino acids. V lost 1 base to trimming and J lost 4 bases, with 14 bases between them. CDR3 DNA: TGTGCCAGCAGCTTAGTCTCGGCAGGGTCCGGGGCCAACGTCCTGACTTTC. Its protein product is CASSLVSAGSGANVLTF.

The table lists this clone with a few counts. The rearrangement links TRBV10-3 to TRBJ1-5; 12 bases map to TRBD1. The CDR3 runs 16 residues. Germline-derived CDR1 and CDR2 are ENHRY and SYGVKD. J lost 0 bases, V lost 10 bases, and 7 bases had no gene match. This CDR3 reads CATGTGGPYSNQPQHF. CDR3 nucleotide sequence: TGTGCCACAGGGACAGGGGGCCCCTATAGCAATCAGCCCCAGCATTTT.

V is TRBV5-1 and J is TRBJ2-3, with TRBD2 matching over 7 bases. The CDR3 extends over 18 amino acids. Per germline, CDR1 SGHRS and CDR2 YFSETQ. J lost 1 base, V lost 0 bases, and 11 bases had no gene match. CDR3 residues: CASSLAPDFRGGTDTQYF. The CDR3 bases are TGCGCCAGCAGCTTGGCCCCGGATTTTCGGGGGGGCACAGATACGCAGTATTTT.

The chain has TRBV25-1 and TRBJ1-1; D might be TRBD1 (5 bases). The CDR3 totals 15 residues. Germline lookup yields CDR1 MGHDK and CDR2 SYGVNS. V was trimmed by 2 bases and J by 7 bases, leaving 17 bases between them. CDR3 region: CASSERLDTKGEAFF. Here the CDR3 DNA reads TGTGCCAGCAGTGAACGCTTGGACACAAAGGGTGAAGCTTTCTTT.

This chain joins TRBV5-4 and TRBJ1-2, with D perhaps TRBD1 (5 bases). V was pared by 2 bases and J by 0 bases, with 11 bases between. CDR3 length: 15 amino acids. Germline CDR1 SGHNT, CDR2 YYREEE (reference sequence). CDR3 loop: CASSFTGSANYGYTF. DNA of the CDR3: TGTGCCAGCAGCTTCACAGGCTCAGCTAACTATGGCTACACCTTC.

The rearrangement joins TRBV2 to TRBJ1-3; maybe TRBD1 (6 bases). CDR1 and CDR2 (germline): SNHLY, FYNNEI. The CDR3 runs 15 residues. V dropped 6 bases and J dropped 2 bases, with 14 bases sitting between them. The CDR3 here is CASRITGLAGNTIYF. CDR3 coding DNA: TGTGCCAGCAGGATTACAGGGCTCGCTGGAAACACCATATATTTT. Variable domain in full (rest from reference TRBV2 and TRBJ1-3): EPEVTQTPSHQVTQMGQEVILRCVPISNHLYFYWYRQILGQKVEFLVSFYNNEISEKSEIFDDQFSVERPDGSNFTLKIRSTKLEDSAMYFCASRITGLAGNTIYFGEGSWLTVV.

This clone was recorded once. The V gene is TRBV29-1, the J gene TRBJ2-1; 11 bases fit TRBD2. V shed 1 base and J 4 bases; nucleotides not matched to a gene: 3. Germline CDR1 reads SQVTM; CDR2 reads ANQGSEA. CDR3 size: 15 residues. The DNA for the CDR3 is TGCAGCGTTGAAGGACTAGCGGGGAAGTACAATGAGCAGTTCTTC. Protein sequence: CSVEGLAGKYNEQFF.

The rearrangement uses TRBV29-1 and TRBJ2-5; D call uncertain. The CDR3 loop spans 15 amino acids. The germline CDR1 and CDR2 sequences are SQVTM and ANQGSEA. The V end lost 4 bases, the J end lost 2 bases, and 17 bases lay between the germline ends. This CDR3 reads CSVVFWVGGQETQYF. CDR3 nucleotide sequence: TGCAGCGTTGTTTTTTGGGTCGGCGGACAAGAGACCCAGTACTTC.

V usage is TRBV7-9 and J usage is TRBJ1-1, with 7 bases lining up with TRBD1. Losses at the gene ends were 2 bases for V and 6 bases for J; bases not matched to a gene: 6. The germline V gene has CDR1 SEHNR and CDR2 FQNEAQ (reference sequence). The CDR3 runs 14 residues. The CDR3 sequence is CASSLLQGSPEAFF. The CDR3 bases are TGTGCCAGCAGCTTACTACAGGGGTCCCCTGAAGCTTTCTTT. The full variable domain, rest sourced from reference TRBV7-9 and TRBJ1-1, is DTGVSQNPRHKITKRGQNVTFRCDPISEHNRLYWYRQTLGQGPEFLTYFQNEAQLEKSRLLSDRFSAERPKGSFSTLEIQRTEQGDSAMYLCASSLLQGSPEAFFGQGTRLTVV.

The chain combines TRBV13 with TRBJ2-2; the match to TRBD2 covers 10 bases. This CDR3 has 17 amino acids. V lost 5 bases and J lost 7; bases outside the gene matches: 13. The germline gives CDR1 PRHDT, CDR2 FYEKMQ (reference sequence). Written as DNA, the CDR3 is TGTGCCAGCAGCCCCCGGGGGCTAGCGGGGGTTGGCGGGGAGCTGTTTTTT. Translation: CASSPRGLAGVGGELFF.